This T cell receptor beta chain was retrieved from a study of blood T cell repertoires in COVID-19. Study-level information: From the United States, Italy and Spain came samples of acute and convalescent COVID-19. The cDNA or gDNA used as material had been derived from T cells, B-cell-depleted T cells, or PBMCs.

The CDR3 has 14 amino acids. The germline CDR1 and CDR2 sequences are SGHTA and FQGNSA. V lost 5 bases and J lost 9, with 19 bases in between. Authors' methods: The authors estimated nucleated cell counts from reference gene primer amplification. The repertoire was sequenced with immunoSEQ multiplex PCR; TCRdb's copy has only in-frame clones and lacks some. Clonal size and the V and J genes are those of that table, whereas D and trimming came from the DNA. The sample contains 150,000 to 200,000 clones, 75% to 85% of which appear only once. The chain joins TRBV7-2 to TRBJ2-5; D ambiguous. The sample consisted of peripheral blood. The source of this sequence is a human donor in a cohort sampled during active COVID-19. CDR3 in amino acids: CASSPFVAEPSQYF. The CDR3 DNA is TGTGCCAGCAGCCCCTTCGTCGCCGAGCCCTCCCAGTACTTC.